The rows below give T cell receptor beta chains drawn from one sample of a study of blood T cells in healthy people across ages. TCRdb itself ran the 5' RACE reads through MiXCR, one entry per CDR3 protein. The sample holds around 900,000 distinct CDR3 sequences, roughly 50% seen once. Sequencing input: blood. The receptors come from a woman aged 60-75 years in good health. The CDR3 runs from the conserved cysteine through the conserved F or W. D genes are given only for firm matches. Clone sizes are given selectively: once, few, many, or a class where the clone is expanded.

>TRBV6-1|.|few|TRBJ2-3
TGTGCCAGCAGGTACGCAGGGACAGATACGCAGTATTTT
CASRYAGTDTQYF
>TRBV24-1|.|.|TRBJ2-1
TGTGCCACCAGTGAAAATCGGAGGGCCTACAATGAGCAGTTCTTC
CATSENRRAYNEQFF
>TRBV4-2|.|.|TRBJ1-2
TGTGCCAGCAGCCAAGGGGCATTGTTCATGGGTGGCTACACCTTC
CASSQGALFMGGYTF
>TRBV25-1|.|.|TRBJ2-5
TGTGCCAGCCAAGCTTTGGGGATCCAAGAGACCCAGTACTTC
CASQALGIQETQYF
>TRBV28|.|.|TRBJ2-6
TGTGCCAGCGTTGGAAGCGAAGGGGGAGGTGGGGCCAACGTCCTGACTTTC
CASVGSEGGGGANVLTF
>TRBV10-3|.|.|TRBJ2-5
TGTGCCAGTACACGGGACGGCCAAGAGACCCAGTACTTC
CASTRDGQETQYF
>TRBV25-1|.|few|TRBJ2-5
TGTGCCAGCGCCAAAACAGGGGGGGTCGAGACCCAGTACTTC
CASAKTGGVETQYF
>TRBV29-1|.|.|TRBJ1-2
TGCAGCGCCGATCTCGGGATCTATGGCTACACCTTC
CSADLGIYGYTF
>TRBV6-2/TRBV6-3|TRBD1|.|TRBJ2-7
TGTGCCAGCAGCCCTAAACCCCGGACAGGTTCCTACGAGCAGTACTTC
CASSPKPRTGSYEQYF
>TRBV4-1|.|.|TRBJ2-5
TGCGCCAGCAGCCAAGTTCTGACGGGAGTGAGACAAGAGACCCAGTACTTC
CASSQVLTGVRQETQYF
>TRBV7-2|.|.|TRBJ2-3
TGTGCCAGCAGCTTACAGGGACCAGCCGTAGGAGATACGCAGTATTTT
CASSLQGPAVGDTQYF
>TRBV6-6|.|.|TRBJ2-1
TGTGCCAGTAGCCTGAAGGAAGGGGTTGGTGAGCAGTTCTTC
CASSLKEGVGEQFF
>TRBV3-1|.|.|TRBJ2-7
TGTGCCAGCAGCCCGACCTTTCGGGGGCCAAGCTCCTACGAGCAGTACTTC
CASSPTFRGPSSYEQYF
>TRBV6-5|.|few|TRBJ2-5
TGTGCCAGCAGACCCGACAGGACATTAGAGACCCAGTACTTC
CASRPDRTLETQYF
>TRBV11-2|.|few|TRBJ2-1
TGTGCCAGCAGCCCCGTCAATGAGCAGTTCTTC
CASSPVNEQFF
>TRBV6-1|.|.|TRBJ2-4
TGTGCCAGCAGGGTCCAGGCAGAGCAGTACTTC
CASRVQAEQYF
>TRBV28|.|.|TRBJ2-7
TGTGCCAGCAGTTCCCCGCCAGGGGAGTACGAGCAGTACTTC
CASSSPPGEYEQYF
>TRBV30|.|.|TRBJ2-6
TGTGCCTGGACCCGGGGGGCCAACGTCCTGACTTTC
CAWTRGANVLTF
>TRBV27|TRBD1|many|TRBJ2-7
TGTGCCAGCCGGGACAGGTCTACCTACGAGCAGTACTTC
CASRDRSTYEQYF
>TRBV6-2/TRBV6-3|.|few|TRBJ2-5
TGTGCCAGCAGTTACTCTGGGGGGACTGGAGAGACCCAGTACTTC
CASSYSGGTGETQYF
>TRBV20-1|TRBD2|.|TRBJ2-3
TGCAGTGCTCCCCGGGGGACTAGCGGGAGATTCCCAGATACGCAGTATTTT
CSAPRGTSGRFPDTQYF
>TRBV12-5|TRBD2|.|TRBJ2-1
TGTGCTAGTCAGAGTTCCCTCCTTAGCGGGAGGGAGCAGTTCTTC
CASQSSLLSGREQFF
>TRBV7-9|.|few|TRBJ2-7
TGTGCCAGCAGCCCTTACACAGGGTATAAGGACGAGCAGTACTTC
CASSPYTGYKDEQYF
>TRBV4-1|TRBD1|few|TRBJ2-7
TGCGCCAGCAGCCAAGATCCCGGGACAGGCCACTACGAGCAGTACTTC
CASSQDPGTGHYEQYF
>TRBV20-1|.|.|TRBJ2-7
TGCAGTACTACACCCGACGGGGACGAGCAGTACTTC
CSTTPDGDEQYF
>TRBV6-2/TRBV6-3|.|.|TRBJ2-4
TGTGCCAGCAGTCGCCCTAGCACCGCCTACAAGCAGTACTTC
CASSRPSTAYKQYF
>TRBV12-3/TRBV12-4|TRBD2|.|TRBJ2-3
TGTGCCAGTAGCTCACACCCGGGACTAGCGGGCATCACAGATACGCAGTATTTT
CASSSHPGLAGITDTQYF
>TRBV24-1|.|few|TRBJ2-3
TGTGCCACCAGTGGGGGAGTCACAGATACGCAGTATTTT
CATSGGVTDTQYF
>TRBV6-8|TRBD2|few|TRBJ2-1
TGTGCCACCGAGATCCGGGACAGCGTGAAGACCGTACTAGCGGGAGTGAAGTCCTACAATGAGCAGTTCTTC
CATEIRDSVKTVLAGVKSYNEQFF
>TRBV29-1|TRBD2|few|TRBJ2-7
TGCAGCGTTGAAAAAGGGACTAGCGGCAGCTCCTACGAGCAGTACTTC
CSVEKGTSGSSYEQYF
>TRBV7-2|.|.|TRBJ1-4
TGTGCCAGCAGCTTAGATCCGAATGGAAAGGAAAAACTGTTTTTT
CASSLDPNGKEKLFF
>TRBV6-5|.|many|TRBJ2-6
TGTGCCAGCAGCCCCCGGGGGTCTGGGGCCAACGTCCTGACTTTC
CASSPRGSGANVLTF
>TRBV6-2/TRBV6-3|.|.|TRBJ1-2
TGTGCCAGCAATTCCAGGGGTGGCTACACCTTC
CASNSRGGYTF
>TRBV7-9|TRBD1|few|TRBJ2-5
TGTGCCAGCAGTCCCGGGACAGGGGTGACCCAGTACTTC
CASSPGTGVTQYF
>TRBV28|.|.|TRBJ1-4
TGTGCCAGCAGTTCACAGGGCTTTGCAACTAATGAAAAACTGTTTTTT
CASSSQGFATNEKLFF
>TRBV6-1|TRBD2|.|TRBJ2-5
TGTGCCAGCAGCAGACTAGCGGGAGACAATCGTAGGGGCCAAGAGACCCAGTACTTC
CASSRLAGDNRRGQETQYF
>TRBV6-5|TRBD2|.|TRBJ2-7
TGTGCCAGCAGGGCGGGACTAGCGCAATACGAGCAGTACTTC
CASRAGLAQYEQYF
>TRBV9|TRBD2|once|TRBJ2-7
TGTGCCAGCAGCGTAGCAGGGACTAGCGGGAGCAATGAGCAGTACTTC
CASSVAGTSGSNEQYF
>TRBV14|.|.|TRBJ2-5
TGTGCCAGCAGCCCCAAAGGAGCGGCGATAATTCAAGAGACCCAGTACTTC
CASSPKGAAIIQETQYF
>TRBV11-2|.|.|TRBJ1-4
TGTGCCAGCAGCAAACGACCGGACATAGGTGAAAAACTGTTTTTT
CASSKRPDIGEKLFF
>TRBV5-1|TRBD1|.|TRBJ2-7
TGCGCCAGCAGCTTCGGGGACAGCTCAACCTACGAGCAGTACTTC
CASSFGDSSTYEQYF
>TRBV4-3|TRBD1|few|TRBJ2-7
TGCGCCAGCAGCCAAGTTGGGACAGGGGAATCCTACGAGCAGTACTTC
CASSQVGTGESYEQYF
>TRBV20-1|TRBD1|.|TRBJ1-2
TGCAGTGCTAGAGAAGCCGGGACAGTTACTGGCTACACCTTC
CSAREAGTVTGYTF
>TRBV29-1|.|many|TRBJ2-7
TGCAGCGTTGTCACAACTTACTACGAGCAGTACTTC
CSVVTTYYEQYF